This TCR beta chain stems from a study of cytomegalovirus exposure and HLA in healthy donors. The germline V gene has CDR1 MNHEY and CDR2 SMNVEV (reference sequence). The CDR3 is 13 amino acids. The ends were cut back, 3 bases at V and 4 bases at J, with 9 bases in the middle. PCR employed 60 Vbeta and 13 Jbeta primers. Profiled with immunoSEQ multiplex PCR; TCRdb holds only in-frame clones, not every one. The profile shows over 75,000 clones, around 80% of them singletons. The specimen was PBMCs. This rearrangement joins TRBV27 to TRBJ1-2; no reliable D call. The sequence came from a woman between 55 and 75 years old in good health and CMV-seronegative. DNA for the CDR3: TGTGCCAGCAGTTTTTCAGGTCCCTATGGCTACACCTTC. It yields the protein CASSFSGPYGYTF.